The clone carrying this TCR beta chain was counted only a few times. What it binds is unknown. As to treatment: 10-day PBMC culture with coronavirus spike peptide pools or control peptides (ViraFEST assay). The assay that was used to sequence DNA from cultured CD4+ T cells was the Oncomine TCR Beta short-read assay. TCRdb passed the PCR reads through MiXCR, listing each CDR3 protein once. The sample carries 20,000 to 25,000 distinct CDR3 sequences, around two fifths recorded once. This entry belongs to a study of vaccination and CD4 T cells after COVID-19. Study in general: In the convalescent cohort, there were six males and four females, two of them Hispanic. Post-vaccination samples were procured at a median of 72 days following dose two (range 14 to 241). Sampling post-COVID took place a median around 99 days after diagnosis (range 35 to 161).

J was trimmed by 0 bases and V by 8 bases; bases with no gene match: 6. In germline, CDR1 is LNHDA, CDR2 SQIVND (reference sequence). The CDR3 is 15 residues long. Sequencing was performed on CD4+ T cells from blood, cultured in vitro, taken before SARS-CoV-2 vaccination. The J gene is TRBJ1-5, the V gene TRBV19, with TRBD1 matching 8 bases. The clonotype originates from a human donor who had recovered from COVID-19. The DNA for the CDR3 is TGTGCCAGTCGGAGGACAGGGAATAGCAATCAGCCCCAGCATTTT. It codes for CASRRTGNSNQPQHF.